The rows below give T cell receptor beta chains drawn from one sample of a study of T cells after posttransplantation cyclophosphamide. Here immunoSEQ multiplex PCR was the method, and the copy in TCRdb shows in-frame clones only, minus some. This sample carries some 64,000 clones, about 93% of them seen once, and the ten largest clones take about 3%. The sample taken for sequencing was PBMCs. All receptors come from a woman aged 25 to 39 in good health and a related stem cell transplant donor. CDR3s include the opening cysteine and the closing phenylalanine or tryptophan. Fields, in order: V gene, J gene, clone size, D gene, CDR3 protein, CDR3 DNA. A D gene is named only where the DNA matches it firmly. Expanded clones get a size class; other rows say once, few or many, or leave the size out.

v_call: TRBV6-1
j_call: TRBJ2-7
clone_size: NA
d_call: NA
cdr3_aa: CACRSSYEQYF
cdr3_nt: TGTGCCTGTCGTTCCTCCTACGAGCAGTACTTC

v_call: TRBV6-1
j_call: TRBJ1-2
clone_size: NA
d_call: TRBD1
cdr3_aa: CASSGFMGTGGTYGYTF
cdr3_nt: TGTGCCAGCAGTGGCTTTATGGGGACAGGGGGGACCTATGGCTACACCTTC

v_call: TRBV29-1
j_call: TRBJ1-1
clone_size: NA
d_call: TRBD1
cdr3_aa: CSGHLRGGTEAFF
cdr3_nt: TGCAGCGGACACCTCAGGGGGGGGACTGAAGCTTTCTTT

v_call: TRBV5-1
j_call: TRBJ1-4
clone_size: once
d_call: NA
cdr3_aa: CASSLGTQREEKLFF
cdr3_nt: TGCGCCAGCAGCTTGGGGACACAAAGGGAAGAAAAACTGTTTTTT

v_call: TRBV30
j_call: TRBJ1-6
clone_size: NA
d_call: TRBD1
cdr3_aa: CAWSYGQGDNSPLHF
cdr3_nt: TGTGCCTGGAGTTACGGACAGGGGGATAATTCACCCCTCCACTTT

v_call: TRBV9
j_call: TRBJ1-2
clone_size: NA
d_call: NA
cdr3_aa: CASMRGARGDYGYTF
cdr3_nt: TGTGCCAGCATGAGGGGGGCCAGGGGCGACTATGGCTACACCTTC

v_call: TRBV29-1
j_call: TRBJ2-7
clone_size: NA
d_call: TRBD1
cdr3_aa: CSAGQGAAYEQYF
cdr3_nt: TGCAGCGCGGGACAGGGGGCGGCCTACGAGCAGTACTTC

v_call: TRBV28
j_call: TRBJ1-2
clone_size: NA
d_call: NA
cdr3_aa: CASSSGQSPYGYTF
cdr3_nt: TGTGCCAGCAGTTCAGGACAGTCGCCCTATGGCTACACCTTC

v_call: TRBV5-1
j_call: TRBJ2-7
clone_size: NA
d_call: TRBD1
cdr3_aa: CASSKDRSYEQYF
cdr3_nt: TGCGCCAGCAGCAAGGACAGGAGCTACGAGCAGTACTTC

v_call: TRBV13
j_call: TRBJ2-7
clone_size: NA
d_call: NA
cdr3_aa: CASSDTGTYEQYF
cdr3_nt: TGTGCCAGCAGCGATACGGGAACCTACGAGCAGTACTTC

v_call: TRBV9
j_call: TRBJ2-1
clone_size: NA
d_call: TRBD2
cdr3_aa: CASSVAGGSSYNEQFF
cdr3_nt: TGTGCCAGCAGCGTAGCGGGGGGTAGCTCCTACAATGAGCAGTTCTTC

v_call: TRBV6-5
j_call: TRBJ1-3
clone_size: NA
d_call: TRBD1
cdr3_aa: CASSYADRVGNTIYF
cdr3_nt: TGTGCCAGCAGTTACGCGGACAGGGTTGGAAACACCATATATTTT

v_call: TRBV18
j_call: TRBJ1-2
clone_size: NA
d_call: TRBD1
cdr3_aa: CASSPKTGAYGYTF
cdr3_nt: TGTGCCAGCTCACCTAAGACAGGGGCGTATGGCTACACCTTC

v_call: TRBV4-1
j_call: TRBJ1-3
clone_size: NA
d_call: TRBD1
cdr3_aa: CASSIGQVSGNTIYF
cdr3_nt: TGCGCCAGCAGCATTGGACAGGTCTCTGGAAACACCATATATTTT

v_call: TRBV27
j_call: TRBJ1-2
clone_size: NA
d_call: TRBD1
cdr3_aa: CASSVDREAYGYTF
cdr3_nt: TGTGCCAGCAGTGTGGACAGGGAAGCTTATGGCTACACCTTC

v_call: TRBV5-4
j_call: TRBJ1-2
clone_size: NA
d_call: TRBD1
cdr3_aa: CASSSQGATYGYTF
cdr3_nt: TGTGCCAGCAGCTCTCAGGGGGCCACCTATGGCTACACCTTC

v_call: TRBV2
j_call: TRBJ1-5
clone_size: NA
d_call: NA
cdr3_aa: CATKAMFLQPQHF
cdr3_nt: TGTGCCACTAAAGCTATGTTTCTCCAGCCCCAGCATTTT

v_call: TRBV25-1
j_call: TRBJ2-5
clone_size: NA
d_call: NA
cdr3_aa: CASSARGPKTAETQYF
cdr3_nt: TGTGCCAGCAGTGCCCGTGGACCGAAAACGGCAGAGACCCAGTACTTC

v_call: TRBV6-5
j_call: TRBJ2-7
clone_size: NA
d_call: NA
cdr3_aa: CASSPGGASYEQYF
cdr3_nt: TGTGCCAGCAGCCCCGGGGGAGCCTCCTACGAGCAGTACTTC

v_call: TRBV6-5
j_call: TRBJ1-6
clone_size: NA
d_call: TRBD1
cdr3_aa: CASSPDRAGSPLHF
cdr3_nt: TGTGCCAGCAGTCCAGACAGGGCGGGCTCACCCCTCCACTTT

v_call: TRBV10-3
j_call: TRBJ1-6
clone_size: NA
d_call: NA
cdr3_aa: CAISFQSRGNSPLHF
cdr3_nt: TGTGCCATCAGTTTTCAATCTAGGGGAAATTCACCCCTCCACTTT

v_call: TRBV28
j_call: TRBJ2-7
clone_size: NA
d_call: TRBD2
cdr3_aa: CASRSLLWRGTEQYF
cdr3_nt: TGTGCCAGCAGAAGTCTTTTGTGGCGGGGGACTGAGCAGTACTTC

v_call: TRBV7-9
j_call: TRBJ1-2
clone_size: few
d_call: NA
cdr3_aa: CASSRTGVGDYGYTF
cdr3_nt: TGTGCCAGCAGCCGGACGGGGGTCGGCGACTATGGCTACACCTTC

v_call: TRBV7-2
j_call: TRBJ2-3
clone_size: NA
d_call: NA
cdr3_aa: CASSLGQGQDTQYF
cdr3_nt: TGTGCCAGCAGCTTAGGGCAGGGGCAAGATACGCAGTATTTT

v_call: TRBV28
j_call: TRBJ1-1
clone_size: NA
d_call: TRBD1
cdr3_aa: CASSGGGQGYTEAFF
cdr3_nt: TGTGCCAGCAGTGGGGGGGGACAGGGGTACACTGAAGCTTTCTTT

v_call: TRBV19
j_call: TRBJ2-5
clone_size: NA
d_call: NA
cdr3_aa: CASSPGARETQYF
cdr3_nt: TGTGCCAGTAGTCCGGGGGCCAGAGAGACCCAGTACTTC

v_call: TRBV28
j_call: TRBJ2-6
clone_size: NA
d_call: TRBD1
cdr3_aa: CASSRGQVGPGANVLTF
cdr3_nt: TGTGCCAGCAGTCGGGGACAGGTCGGGCCTGGGGCCAACGTCCTGACTTTC

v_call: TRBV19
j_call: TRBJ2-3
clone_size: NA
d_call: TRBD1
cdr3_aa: CASSPGQGAGDTQYF
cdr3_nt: TGTGCCAGTAGTCCGGGACAGGGGGCGGGAGATACGCAGTATTTT

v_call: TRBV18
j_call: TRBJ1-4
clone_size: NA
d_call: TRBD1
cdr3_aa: CASSPRGRGHKLFF
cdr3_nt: TGTGCCAGCTCACCCCGGGGCAGGGGGCACAAACTGTTTTTT

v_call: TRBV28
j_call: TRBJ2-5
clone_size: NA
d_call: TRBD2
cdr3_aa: CASSFSAGGRETQYF
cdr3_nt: TGTGCCAGCAGTTTCAGTGCGGGGGGGCGGGAGACCCAGTACTTC

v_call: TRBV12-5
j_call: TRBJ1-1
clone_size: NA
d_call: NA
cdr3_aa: CASGLPPNTEAFF
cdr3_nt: TGTGCTAGTGGTCTCCCACCGAACACTGAAGCTTTCTTT

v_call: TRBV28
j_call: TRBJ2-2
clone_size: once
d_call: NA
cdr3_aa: CASRRTANTGELFF
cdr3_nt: TGTGCCAGCAGACGGACAGCGAACACCGGGGAGCTGTTTTTT

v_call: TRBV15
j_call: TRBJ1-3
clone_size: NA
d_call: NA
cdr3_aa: CATSLDRYSGNTIYF
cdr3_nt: TGTGCCACCAGCTTAGACAGGTACTCTGGAAACACCATATATTTT

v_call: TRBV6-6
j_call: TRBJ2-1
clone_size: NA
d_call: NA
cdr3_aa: CASSYGMYGEQFF
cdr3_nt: TGTGCCAGCAGTTACGGGATGTATGGTGAGCAGTTCTTC

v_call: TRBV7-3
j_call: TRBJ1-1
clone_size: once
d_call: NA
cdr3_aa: CASSLERGSATFF
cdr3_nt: TGTGCCAGCAGCTTAGAACGGGGGTCGGCAACTTTCTTT

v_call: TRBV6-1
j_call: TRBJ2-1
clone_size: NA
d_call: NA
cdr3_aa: CASRPLEGVYNEQFF
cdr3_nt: TGTGCCAGCAGGCCTCTAGAGGGGGTCTACAATGAGCAGTTCTTC

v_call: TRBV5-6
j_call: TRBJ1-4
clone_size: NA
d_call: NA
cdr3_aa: CASSWGGADGVKLFF
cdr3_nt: TGTGCCAGCAGCTGGGGTGGGGCCGATGGTGTAAAACTGTTTTTT